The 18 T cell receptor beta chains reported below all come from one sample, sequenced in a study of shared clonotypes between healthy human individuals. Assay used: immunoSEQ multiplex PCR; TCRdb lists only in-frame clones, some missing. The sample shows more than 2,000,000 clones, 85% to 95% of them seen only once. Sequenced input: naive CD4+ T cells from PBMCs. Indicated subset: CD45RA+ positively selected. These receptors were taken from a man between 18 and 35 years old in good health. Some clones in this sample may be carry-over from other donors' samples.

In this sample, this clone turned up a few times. The CDR3 region is CASSPPNGLAMGNEQFF. The CDR3 nucleotides are TGTGCCAGCTCACCACCGAACGGACTAGCGATGGGGAATGAGCAGTTCTTC. This chain connects TRBV18 to TRBJ2-1, with 9 positions matching TRBD2. CDR3 size: 17 residues. From germline, CDR1 is KGHSH and CDR2 LQKENI. V lost 0 bases to trimming and J lost 7 bases; unmatched junction nucleotides: 10.

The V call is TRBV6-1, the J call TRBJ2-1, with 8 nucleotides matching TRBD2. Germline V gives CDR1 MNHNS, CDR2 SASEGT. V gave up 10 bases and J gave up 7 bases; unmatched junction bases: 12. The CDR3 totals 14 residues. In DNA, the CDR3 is TGTGCCACCCGGACTAGCCCTCTAATAAATGAGCAGTTCTTC. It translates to CATRTSPLINEQFF.

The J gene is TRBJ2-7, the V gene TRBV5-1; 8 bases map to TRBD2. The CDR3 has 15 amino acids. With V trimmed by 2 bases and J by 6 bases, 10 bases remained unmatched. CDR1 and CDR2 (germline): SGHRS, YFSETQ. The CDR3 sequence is CASSFAAGVRGEQYF. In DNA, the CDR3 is TGCGCCAGCAGCTTCGCAGCGGGAGTACGGGGCGAGCAGTACTTC.

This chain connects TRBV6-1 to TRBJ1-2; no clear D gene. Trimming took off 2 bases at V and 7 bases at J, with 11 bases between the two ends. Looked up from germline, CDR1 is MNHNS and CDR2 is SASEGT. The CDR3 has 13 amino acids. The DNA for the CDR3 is TGTGCCAGCAGTGAATCCTATATAGGTGGCTACACCTTC. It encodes CASSESYIGGYTF.

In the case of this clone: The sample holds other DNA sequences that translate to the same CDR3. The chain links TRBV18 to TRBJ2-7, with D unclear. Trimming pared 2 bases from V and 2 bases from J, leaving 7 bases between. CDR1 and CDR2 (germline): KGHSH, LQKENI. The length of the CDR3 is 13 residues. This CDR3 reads CASSPGSPYEQYF. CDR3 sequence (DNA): TGTGCCAGCTCACCAGGCAGCCCCTACGAGCAGTACTTC.

CDR3 sequence: CASTSPPGDEQFF. In DNA form, the CDR3 reads TGTGCCAGCACCTCCCCCCCCGGGGATGAGCAGTTCTTC. The chain combines TRBV6-5 with TRBJ2-1, with D tentatively TRBD2 (5 bases). V lost 7 bases, J lost 8 bases, and 15 bases lay in between. The CDR3 covers 13 residues. Germline values: CDR1 MNHEY, CDR2 SVGAGI.

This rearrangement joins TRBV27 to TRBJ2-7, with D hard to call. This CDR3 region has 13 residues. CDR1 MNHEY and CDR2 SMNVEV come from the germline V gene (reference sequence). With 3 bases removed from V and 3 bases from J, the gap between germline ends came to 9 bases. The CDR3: CASSLKSDYEQYF. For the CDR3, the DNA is TGTGCCAGCAGTTTGAAATCAGACTACGAGCAGTACTTC.

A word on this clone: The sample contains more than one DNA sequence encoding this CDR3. CDR3 nucleotides: TGCGCCAGCAGCTTGGCCCAGGGGGCGGGTGAGACCCAGTACTTC. Residues: CASSLAQGAGETQYF. The rearrangement links TRBV5-1 to TRBJ2-5, with 8 bases identical to TRBD1. The germline V gene encodes CDR1 SGHRS and CDR2 YFSETQ. The J segment lost 5 bases and the V segment lost 0 bases, leaving 6 bases of the junction unmatched. This CDR3 comprises 15 residues.

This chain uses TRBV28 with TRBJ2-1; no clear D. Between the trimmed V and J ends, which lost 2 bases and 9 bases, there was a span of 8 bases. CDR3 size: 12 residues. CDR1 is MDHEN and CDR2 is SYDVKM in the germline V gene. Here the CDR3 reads CASSLPLGEQFF. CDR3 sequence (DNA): TGTGCCAGCAGTTTACCCCTCGGTGAGCAGTTCTTC.

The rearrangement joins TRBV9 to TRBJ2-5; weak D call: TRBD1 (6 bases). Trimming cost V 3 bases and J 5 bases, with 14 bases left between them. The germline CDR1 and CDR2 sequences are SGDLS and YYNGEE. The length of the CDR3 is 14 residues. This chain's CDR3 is CASSAIPGVETQYF. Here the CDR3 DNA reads TGTGCCAGCAGCGCTATCCCAGGGGTCGAGACCCAGTACTTC. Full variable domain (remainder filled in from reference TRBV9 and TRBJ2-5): DSGVTQTPKHLITATGQRVTLRCSPRSGDLSVYWYQQSLDQGLQFLIQYYNGEERAKGNILERFSAQQFPDLHSELNLSSLELGDSALYFCASSAIPGVETQYFGPGTRLLVL.

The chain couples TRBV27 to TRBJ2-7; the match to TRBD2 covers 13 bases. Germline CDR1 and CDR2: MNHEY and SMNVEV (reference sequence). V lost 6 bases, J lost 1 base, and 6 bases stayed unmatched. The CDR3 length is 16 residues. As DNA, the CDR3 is TGTGCCAGCAGCAGACTAGCGGGAGGACTATCCTACGAGCAGTACTTC. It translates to CASSRLAGGLSYEQYF.

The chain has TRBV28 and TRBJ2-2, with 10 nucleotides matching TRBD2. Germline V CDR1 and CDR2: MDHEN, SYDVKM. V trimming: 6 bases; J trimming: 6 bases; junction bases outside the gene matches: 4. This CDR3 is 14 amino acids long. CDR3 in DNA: TGTGCCAGCAGCCTAGCGGGAGTAGCCGGGGAGCTGTTTTTT. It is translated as CASSLAGVAGELFF. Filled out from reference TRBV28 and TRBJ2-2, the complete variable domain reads DVKVTQSSRYLVKRTGEKVFLECVQDMDHENMFWYRQDPGLGLRLIYFSYDVKMKEKGDIPEGYSVSREKKERFSLILESASTNQTSMYLCASSLAGVAGELFFGEGSRLTVL.

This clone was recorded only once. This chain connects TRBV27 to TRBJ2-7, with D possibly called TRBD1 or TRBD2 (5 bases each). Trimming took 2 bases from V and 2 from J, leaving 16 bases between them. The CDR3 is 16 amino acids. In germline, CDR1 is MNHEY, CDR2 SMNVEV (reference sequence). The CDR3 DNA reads TGTGCCAGCAGTTTAAGGTCTCCGGGACGTACCTACGAGCAGTACTTC. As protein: CASSLRSPGRTYEQYF.

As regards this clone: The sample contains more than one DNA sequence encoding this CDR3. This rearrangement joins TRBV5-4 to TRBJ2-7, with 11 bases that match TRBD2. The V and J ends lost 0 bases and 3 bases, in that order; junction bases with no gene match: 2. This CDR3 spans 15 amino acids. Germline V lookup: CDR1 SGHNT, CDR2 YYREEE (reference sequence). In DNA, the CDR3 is TGTGCCAGCAGCTTGGGACTAGCGGGACTCTACGAGCAGTACTTC. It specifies CASSLGLAGLYEQYF.

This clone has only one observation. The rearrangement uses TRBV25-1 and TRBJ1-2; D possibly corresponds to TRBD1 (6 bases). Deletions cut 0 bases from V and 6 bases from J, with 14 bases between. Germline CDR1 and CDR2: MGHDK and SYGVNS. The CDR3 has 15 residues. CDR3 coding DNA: TGTGCCAGCAGTGAATACGGCAGGGGTATTGATGGCTACACCTTC. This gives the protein CASSEYGRGIDGYTF.

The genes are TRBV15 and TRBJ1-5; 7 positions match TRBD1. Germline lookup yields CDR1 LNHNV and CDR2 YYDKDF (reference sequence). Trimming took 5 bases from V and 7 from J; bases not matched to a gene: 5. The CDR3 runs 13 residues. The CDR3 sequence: CATSGTEGQPQHF. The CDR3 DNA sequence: TGTGCCACCAGCGGGACAGAAGGGCAGCCCCAGCATTTT.

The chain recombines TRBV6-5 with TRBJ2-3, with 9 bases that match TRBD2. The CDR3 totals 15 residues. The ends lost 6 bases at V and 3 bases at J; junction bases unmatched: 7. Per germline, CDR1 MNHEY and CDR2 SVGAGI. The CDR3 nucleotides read TGTGCCAGCAGCTTAAGCGGGAGGTTTACAGATACGCAGTATTTT. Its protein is CASSLSGRFTDTQYF.

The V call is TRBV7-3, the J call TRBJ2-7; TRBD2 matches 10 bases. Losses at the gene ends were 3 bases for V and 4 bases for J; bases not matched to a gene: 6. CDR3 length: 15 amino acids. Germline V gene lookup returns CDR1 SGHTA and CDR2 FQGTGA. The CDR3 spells CASSFRLAGLYEQYF. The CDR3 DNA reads TGTGCCAGCAGCTTCAGACTAGCGGGCTTATACGAGCAGTACTTC. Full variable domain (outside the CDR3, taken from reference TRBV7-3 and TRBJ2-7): GAGVSQTPSNKVTEKGKYVELRCDPISGHTALYWYRQSLGQGPEFLIYFQGTGAADDSGLPNDRFFAVRPEGSVSTLKIQRTERGDSAVYLCASSFRLAGLYEQYFGPGTRLTVT.